Below are 2 T cell receptor beta chains sequenced from a single sample in a study of T cell changes during pregnancy in multiple sclerosis. Sequenced by immunoSEQ multiplex PCR; TCRdb stores in-frame clones only, minus some. Among tens of thousands of clones listed, 93% were seen once. The sample in question was peripheral blood, obtained in the second trimester of pregnancy. The receptors derive from a female donor in good health, enrolled as a control in a pregnancy study.

The chain combines TRBV6-1 with TRBJ1-1; TRBD1 aligns across 9 bases. CDR1 is MNHNS and CDR2 is SASEGT in the germline V gene. After removal of 3 bases from V and 11 bases from J, the junction contained 4 bases not matched to a gene. CDR3 length: 12 residues. The CDR3 sequence: CASSDRTGEAFF. CDR3 DNA sequence: TGTGCCAGCAGTGACAGGACAGGGGAGGCTTTCTTT.

The chain combines TRBV27 with TRBJ2-7, with 11 bases fitting TRBD1. Germline V gene sequence: CDR1 MNHEY, CDR2 SMNVEV (reference sequence). The CDR3 is made up of 17 amino acids. V lost 1 base to trimming and J lost 1 base; unmatched junction nucleotides: 6. The DNA for the CDR3 is TGTGCCAGCAGTTTATACGGGACAGGGGGGTCGTCCTACGAGCAGTACTTC. Translation gives CASSLYGTGGSSYEQYF.